The T cell receptor (beta chain) under discussion was sequenced for a study of beta chain features in type 1 diabetes. V was clipped by 0 bases and J by 1 base, with 6 bases between them. There are 14 residues in the CDR3. From germline, CDR1 is SGHAT and CDR2 FQNNGV. Findings and caveats of the study: People with Type 1 diabetes carried modestly yet significantly shorter TCRB CDR3s in all four CD4+ subsets.

This clone was observed a few times. Its antigen is undetermined. Of the isolated RNA, all was reverse transcribed, and so the sequenced material was expressed TCRB transcripts. Repertoires were generated with immunoSEQ multiplex PCR, while TCRdb's copy carries only in-frame clones and drops some. The table shows about 160,000 clones, with around 8.6% occurring only once. Sequenced input: central memory CD4+ T cells from blood. V usage is TRBV11-2 and J usage is TRBJ1-1; D gene uncertain. The sequence was obtained from a woman aged 18-29 years with type 1 diabetes. For the CDR3, the DNA is TGTGCCAGCAGCTTAGATCAGTGGAACACTGAAGCTTTCTTT. Translating gives CASSLDQWNTEAFF.